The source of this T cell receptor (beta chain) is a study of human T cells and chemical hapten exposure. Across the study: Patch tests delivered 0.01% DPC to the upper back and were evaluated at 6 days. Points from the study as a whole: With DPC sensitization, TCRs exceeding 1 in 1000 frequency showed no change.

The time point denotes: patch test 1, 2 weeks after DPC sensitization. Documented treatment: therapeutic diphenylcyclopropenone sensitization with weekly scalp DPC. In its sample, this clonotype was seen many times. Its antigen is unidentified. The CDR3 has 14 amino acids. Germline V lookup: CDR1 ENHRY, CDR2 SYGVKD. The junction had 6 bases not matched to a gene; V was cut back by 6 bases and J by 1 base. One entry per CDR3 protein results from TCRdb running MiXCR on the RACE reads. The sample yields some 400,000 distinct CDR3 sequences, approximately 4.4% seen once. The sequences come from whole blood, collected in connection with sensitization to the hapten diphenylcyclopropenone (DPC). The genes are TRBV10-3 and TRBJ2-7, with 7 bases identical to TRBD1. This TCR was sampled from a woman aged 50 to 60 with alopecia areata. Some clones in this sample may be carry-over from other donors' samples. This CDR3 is CAIRPGTDSYEQYF. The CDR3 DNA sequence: TGTGCCATCAGGCCCGGGACAGATTCCTACGAGCAGTACTTC.